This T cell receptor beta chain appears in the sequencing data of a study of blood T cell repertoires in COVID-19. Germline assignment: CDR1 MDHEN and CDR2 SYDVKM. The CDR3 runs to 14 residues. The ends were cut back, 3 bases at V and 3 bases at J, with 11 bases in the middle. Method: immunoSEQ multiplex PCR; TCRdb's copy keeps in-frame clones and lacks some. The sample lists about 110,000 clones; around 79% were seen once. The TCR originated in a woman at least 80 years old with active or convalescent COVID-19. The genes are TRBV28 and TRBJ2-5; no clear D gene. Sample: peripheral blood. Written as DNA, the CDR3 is TGTGCCAGCAGTTTTGATGGGCTGGAAGAGACCCAGTACTTC. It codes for CASSFDGLEETQYF. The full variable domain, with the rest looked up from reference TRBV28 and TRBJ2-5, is DVKVTQSSRYLVKRTGEKVFLECVQDMDHENMFWYRQDPGLGLRLIYFSYDVKMKEKGDIPEGYSVSREKKERFSLILESASTNQTSMYLCASSFDGLEETQYFGPGTRLLVL.